This T cell receptor beta chain was retrieved from a study of blood T cell dynamics during melanoma immunotherapy. This sample's time point: pre-treatment baseline. Profiled with immunoSEQ multiplex PCR; TCRdb holds only in-frame clones, not every one. The sample has roughly 6,900 clones, over 70% seen once. This CDR3 is 13 amino acids long. The germline V gene encodes CDR1 SQVTM and CDR2 ANQGSEA. Trimming removed 4 bases at V and 5 bases at J, with 11 bases between. The source is a human donor with melanoma. J is TRBJ2-2 and V is TRBV29-1, with a possible D match to TRBD2 (6 bases). The sample consisted of blood, taken from a patient treated with checkpoint blockade. In nucleotides, the CDR3 is TGCAGCGTTGGCAGGAGGGAGACCGGGGAGCTGTTTTTT. Translated: CSVGRRETGELFF.